Following are 28 T cell receptor beta chains from one sample sequenced in a study of tumor-infiltrating lymphocytes in primary liver carcinoma. Taking about 20-31 mg of unsorted bulk tissue, the authors co-extracted RNA and DNA. From around 520 ng of total RNA, TCR beta-specific cDNA was reverse-transcribed using a constant-region primer. Libraries covering TCR beta were generated through three nested multiplex PCR rounds (using a slightly modified ARM-PCR). The opening two PCR rounds, approximately 10 cycles each, paired TRBV1-TRBV30 forward primers with a C-beta reverse primer. TCRdb itself ran the multiplex PCR reads through MiXCR, one entry per CDR3 protein. The data hold about 66,000 distinct CDR3 sequences, with roughly two thirds observed a single time. Sequencing was done on a sample of liver tumor tissue from sampling region 4. Documented subset: tumor region T4, right-lateral pole. These receptors originate from a man aged 35-49 years with primary liver carcinoma and hepatitis B virus infection.

The CDR3 region has the DNA TGTGCCAGCAGGTTGGGACAGGTGAGCTCTGGGGCCAGCATCCTGACTTTC. Translating it yields CASRLGQVSSGASILTF. The chain joins TRBV6-5 to TRBJ2-6; 8 bases are shared with TRBD1. CDR3 size: 17 residues. V shed 6 bases, J shed 14 bases, and the junction held 21 bases outside the gene matches. The germline CDR1 and CDR2 sequences are MNHEY and SVGAGI.

About this clonotype: The junction and the germline gene differ at one end; a read error may be behind it. This rearrangement joins TRBV6-1 to TRBJ2-1; weak D call: TRBD2 (5 bases). The CDR3 is 15 residues long. Germline assignment: CDR1 MNHNS and CDR2 SASEGT. The CDR3 region has the DNA TGTACCAGCACCCTGGAGCGGCACACCTACAATGAACAGTTCTTC. Amino acid sequence: CTSTLERHTYNEQFF.

This clonotype was observed many times. V is TRBV4-2 and J is TRBJ1-3; D unclear. Germline-derived CDR1 and CDR2 are LGHNA and YNFKEQ. Trimming cost V 0 bases and J 2 bases, with 11 bases left between them. The CDR3 is 16 amino acids. The CDR3, as DNA: TGTGCCAGCAGCCAAGATGTAGGCCTCGCTGGAAACACCATATATTTT. It encodes CASSQDVGLAGNTIYF.

With respect to this clonotype: Germline is not matched at one junction end, which may reflect a read error. The rearrangement joins TRBV12-3 or TRBV12-4 to TRBJ1-2; D possibly corresponds to TRBD1 (6 bases). The CDR3 runs to 14 residues. The CDR3 region has the DNA TGTGCCAGCAGTTTGGGGGGCGTGAGGTATGGTTACACCTTC. As protein: CASSLGGVRYGYTF.

This clonotype is a singleton in its sample. One junction end disagrees with the germline gene, perhaps due to a read error. The chain recombines TRBV11-2 with TRBJ1-4; no reliable D call. CDR3 length equals 16 residues. Germline V lookup: CDR1 SGHAT, CDR2 FQNNGV. The CDR3 spells CAGSKIPGGTDEELFF. CDR3 nucleotides: TGTGCCGGCAGCAAGATTCCAGGAGGAACAGATGAAGAACTGTTTTTT.

About this clonotype itself: A much larger clone differs from this one at a single base, so this may be a read error. CDR3 sequence reads: CASSQLLSRNGQYF. The CDR3, as DNA: TGCGCCAGCAGCCAACTCCTTAGCAGGAATGGGCAGTACTTC. The rearrangement links TRBV4-3 to TRBJ2-5; no definite D call. The germline V and J ends were trimmed by 2 bases and 11 bases, with 18 bases remaining between them. The CDR3 is 14 amino acids. The germline V gene encodes CDR1 LGHNA and CDR2 YSLEER.

About this clonotype itself: A read error may produce the germline difference seen at one junction end. The chain recombines TRBV10-3 with TRBJ2-1; D is unresolved. Germline V gene sequence: CDR1 ENHRY, CDR2 SYGVKD. The CDR3 runs 13 residues. The DNA of the CDR3 is TGTGCTATCTTCTCAGTACTGACTGGTGAGCAGTCCTTC. Translated: CAIFSVLTGEQSF.

As concerns this clonotype: The junction and the germline gene differ at one end; a read error may be behind it. The V and J genes are TRBV11-3 and TRBJ2-2; TRBD2 might be the D (5 bases). The CDR3 is made up of 16 amino acids. Germline assignment: CDR1 SGHNT and CDR2 YENEEA. The CDR3 spells CARSKTRLVKTGELFF. CDR3 DNA: TGTGCCCGCAGCAAAACGCGACTGGTGAAGACCGGGGAACTGTTTTTT.

This clonotype was observed once. This sequence may be a read error, since a much larger clone differs from it by one base. The chain joins TRBV29-1 to TRBJ2-5; D uncertain. The germline CDR1 and CDR2 sequences are SQVTM and ANQGSEA. The CDR3 contains 12 residues. The V and J ends lost 5 bases and 0 bases respectively, with 7 bases between them. CDR3 nucleotide sequence: TGCAGCGTTATGGAGAACCAAGAGACCCAGTACTTC. Translated: CSVMENQETQYF.

This chain links TRBV12-3 or TRBV12-4 with TRBJ1-5; D is unresolved. Trimming pared 1 base from V and 4 bases from J, leaving 11 bases between. The CDR3 is 15 amino acids. The CDR3 nucleotides are TGTGCCAGCAGTTTAGATCACCAGACAAATCAGCCCCAGCATTTT. This codes for CASSLDHQTNQPQHF.

In regard to this clonotype: One junction end disagrees with the germline gene, perhaps due to a read error. V gene TRBV4-1 combines with J gene TRBJ2-1, with D unclear. Germline values: CDR1 MGHRA, CDR2 YSYEKL. The CDR3 totals 15 residues. CDR3 bases: TGCGTCAGCAGCCAAAGATCTGTGACCTACAATGAGCAGTTCTTC. Translated: CVSSQRSVTYNEQFF.

About this clonotype: A read error is possible here, since a much larger clone lies one base away. The chain links TRBV11-2 to TRBJ2-7, with 9 nucleotides matching TRBD2. CDR3 length equals 15 residues. CDR1 and CDR2 from the germline V gene are SGHAT and FQNNGV. The CDR3 loop reads CASCLTIAGASEQYF. The CDR3 DNA follows: TGTGCCAGCTGCTTAACCATAGCGGGGGCTAGCGAGCAGTACTTC.

This clonotype is a singleton in its sample. The conserved phenylalanine or tryptophan normally closing the CDR3 is absent here, so this likely arose from a read error. The limits of the CDR3 on the DNA are not certain, so only TCRdb's listed CDR3 is given. This sequence joins TRBV11-2 and TRBJ2-1; TRBD2, the D gene given by the table, was not confirmed from the DNA. The CDR3 totals 15 residues, both ends included. Germline V lookup: CDR1 SGHAT, CDR2 FQNNGV. The chain's CDR3 is CARSPQREGLGEQFS.

As for this clonotype: Its ends do not fully match the called genes, so a read error is possible. The V and J genes are TRBV11-1 and TRBJ2-1; possibly TRBD1 or TRBD2 for D (5 bases each). The CDR3 sequence is 14 residues long. Germline CDR1 is SGHAT and CDR2 is FQDESV (reference sequence). The CDR3 reads CASSLGSADNGQFF. The CDR3 bases are TGTGCCAGCAGCTTAGGCTCAGCGGACAATGGGCAGTTCTTC.

A word on this clonotype: This may arise from a read error, as a much more abundant clone is one base away. The CDR3 loop is CANSLWGTGDTQYF. The CDR3, as DNA: TGCGCCAACAGCTTGTGGGGTACGGGAGATACGCAGTATTTT. The V and J genes are TRBV5-1 and TRBJ2-3; D is uncertain. CDR1 SGHRS and CDR2 YFSETQ come from the germline V gene. The CDR3 is made up of 14 amino acids.

This clonotype was counted a few times. The gene calls are TRBV28 and TRBJ2-7; 7 bases are a match to TRBD1. The CDR3 is made up of 15 amino acids. J lost 2 bases, V lost 5 bases, and 9 bases had no gene match. Germline V gene lookup returns CDR1 MDHEN and CDR2 SYDVKM. The CDR3 sequence is CASSKGTRGPYEQYF. CDR3 in DNA: TGTGCCAGCAGTAAGGGGACAAGGGGGCCCTACGAGCAGTACTTC.

This clonotype was recorded at least ten times. The chain carries TRBV21-1 and TRBJ2-3; the DNA was not compared with TRBD1, the D call given in the table. TRBV21-1 is described as a pseudogene. The CDR3 runs to 17 residues. The CDR3 sequence is CASSKVQDRGRLDTQYF. CDR3 sequence (DNA): TGTGCCAGCAGCAAAGTTCAGGACAGGGGGCGGTTGGATACGCAGTATTTT.

Note on this clonotype: One base away lies a much larger clone, so this may be a sequencing read error. The genes are TRBV28 and TRBJ2-7, with a weak D call TRBD1 (6 bases). V was clipped by 3 bases and J by 0 bases, with 9 bases between them. The CDR3 covers 14 residues. The germline V gene encodes CDR1 MDHEN and CDR2 SYDVKM. The CDR3 loop reads CASSFAGASYEQYF. CDR3 in DNA: TGTGCCAGCAGTTTTGCAGGGGCCTCCTACGAGCAGTACTTC.

This clonotype was counted many times. The chain links TRBV5-4 to TRBJ2-1; D ambiguous. Germline CDR1 SGHNT, CDR2 YYREEE (reference sequence). This CDR3 has 13 residues. Trimming removed 4 bases at V and 5 bases at J, with 10 bases between. The CDR3 protein is CASSLSPNNEQFF. CDR3 in DNA: TGTGCCAGCAGCCTCAGCCCCAACAATGAGCAGTTCTTC.

This clonotype came up once. This chain uses TRBV11-3 with TRBJ2-3, with D tentatively TRBD1 or TRBD2 (5 bases each). Germline V gives CDR1 SGHNT, CDR2 YENEEA. The CDR3 sequence is 14 residues long. This chain's CDR3 is CVGSLRRGADTQYF. In nucleotides, the CDR3 is TGTGTCGGCAGCTTAAGGAGAGGGGCAGATACGCAGTATTTT.

CDR3 sequence: CARSPDKNYGYTF. The DNA for the CDR3 is TGTGCCAGAAGCCCCGACAAAAACTATGGCTACACCTTC. The rearrangement joins TRBV5-5 to TRBJ1-2, with D hard to call. The ends were cut back, 8 bases at V and 2 bases at J, with 13 bases in the middle. The CDR3 length is 13 residues. Germline loops: CDR1 SGHKS, CDR2 YYEKEE (reference sequence).

This sequence joins TRBV29-1 and TRBJ2-3, with TRBD2 matching over 9 bases. The CDR3 spans 16 residues. CDR1 is SQVTM and CDR2 is ANQGSEA in the germline V gene. Germline trimming cut 6 bases from V and 4 bases from J; bases unmatched to any gene: 14. CDR3 DNA sequence: TGCAGCGTCCGGGGACTAGCTGGAGGGAGTGCAGATACGCAGTATTTT. Amino acid sequence: CSVRGLAGGSADTQYF.

Note on this clonotype: An end of the junction differs from the germline gene, which may be a read error. The J gene is TRBJ2-7, the V gene TRBV5-6; 9 positions match TRBD2. The CDR3 runs 17 residues. Germline CDR1 reads SGHDT; CDR2 reads YYEEEE. For the CDR3, the DNA is TGTGCCAGCAGCTTGGGTGCTAGCGGGGTTCCCTCCTACGAGCGGTACTTC. Its protein is CASSLGASGVPSYERYF.

As to this clonotype: An end of the junction does not agree with germline; a read error may underlie this. The chain links TRBV4-3 to TRBJ1-2; D ambiguous. Germline V lookup: CDR1 LGHNA, CDR2 YSLEER. The CDR3 covers 14 residues. The CDR3 coding sequence is TGCGCCTGCAGCCAAGATCTAGGATTGGGGGGCTACACCTTC. It yields the protein CACSQDLGLGGYTF.

In the case of this clonotype: At one end, the junction sequence differs from germline, possibly due to a read error. The CDR3 nucleotides read TGCAGTGTTGGACCCGGGAGGGCCATGAACACTGAAGCTTTCTTT. This encodes CSVGPGRAMNTEAFF. The chain carries TRBV29-1 and TRBJ1-1; D ambiguous. Germline lookup yields CDR1 SQVTM and CDR2 ANQGSEA. This CDR3 is built from 15 residues.

This clonotype has only one observation. The junction differs from germline at one of its ends, possibly a read error. The chain recombines TRBV7-9 with TRBJ2-2; D ambiguous. This CDR3 has 12 amino acids. Germline V gives CDR1 SEHNR, CDR2 FQNEAQ (reference sequence). The CDR3 DNA is TGTGCCAGAAGGTCGAACATCGGGGAGCTGTTTTTT. Its translation is CARRSNIGELFF.

For this clonotype: A junction end diverges from the germline sequence, so it may reflect a read error. In nucleotides, the CDR3 is TGCACCAGCAGAGACGTCTGCTCCTCTGGAAACACCATATATTTT. The encoded protein is CTSRDVCSSGNTIYF. This chain connects TRBV5-1 to TRBJ1-3, with no clear D. Germline loops: CDR1 SGHRS, CDR2 YFSETQ. CDR3 length: 15 residues.

Notes on this clonotype: It is likely a read error, because the conserved phenylalanine at the end of the CDR3 is missing. V usage is TRBV11-2 and J usage is TRBJ2-7; D is tentatively TRBD1 or TRBD2 (6 bases each). Looked up from germline, CDR1 is SGHAT and CDR2 is FQNNGV. This CDR3 is 14 amino acids long. DNA of the CDR3: TGTGCTAGCAGCACGTTTCAGGAGGGGGACGAGCAGTACTTA. It yields the protein CASSTFQEGDEQYL.